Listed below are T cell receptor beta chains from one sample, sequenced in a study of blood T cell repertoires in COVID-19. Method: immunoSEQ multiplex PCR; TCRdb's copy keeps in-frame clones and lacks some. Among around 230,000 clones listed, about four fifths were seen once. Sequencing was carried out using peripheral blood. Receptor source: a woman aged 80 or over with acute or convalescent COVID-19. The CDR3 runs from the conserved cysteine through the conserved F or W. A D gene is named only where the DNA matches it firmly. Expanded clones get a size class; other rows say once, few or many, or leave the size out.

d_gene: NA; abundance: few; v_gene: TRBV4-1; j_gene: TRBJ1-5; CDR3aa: CASSQELEGPPYSNQPQHF; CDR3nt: TGCGCCAGCAGCCAAGAACTGGAGGGGCCGCCCTATAGCAATCAGCCCCAGCATTTT
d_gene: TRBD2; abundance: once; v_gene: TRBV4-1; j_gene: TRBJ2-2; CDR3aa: CASSQDRGGNTGELFF; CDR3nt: TGCGCCAGCAGCCAAGATCGGGGGGGAAACACCGGGGAGCTGTTTTTT
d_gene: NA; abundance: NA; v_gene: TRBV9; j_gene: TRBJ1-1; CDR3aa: CASSVVGDGSTEAFF; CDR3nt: TGTGCCAGCAGCGTAGTAGGGGACGGGAGCACTGAAGCTTTCTTT
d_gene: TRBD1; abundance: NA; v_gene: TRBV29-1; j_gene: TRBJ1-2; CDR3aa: CSAAGTGSKGFYGYTF; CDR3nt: TGCAGCGCCGCGGGGACAGGGAGTAAGGGATTCTATGGCTACACCTTC
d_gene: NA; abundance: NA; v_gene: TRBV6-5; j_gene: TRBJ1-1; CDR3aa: CASSYSGDYEAFF; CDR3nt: TGTGCCAGCAGTTACTCAGGGGACTATGAAGCTTTCTTT
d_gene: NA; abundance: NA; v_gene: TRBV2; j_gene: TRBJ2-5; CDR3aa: CASSDGRRIRETQYF; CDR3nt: TGTGCCAGCAGTGATGGTCGCAGGATCAGAGAGACCCAGTACTTC
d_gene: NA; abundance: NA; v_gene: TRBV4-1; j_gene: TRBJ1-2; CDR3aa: CASSQDRGDYGYTF; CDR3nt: TGCGCCAGCAGCCAAGACAGGGGTGACTATGGCTACACCTTC
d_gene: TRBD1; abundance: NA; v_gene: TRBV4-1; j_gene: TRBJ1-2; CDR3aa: CASSRGTGGRQNYGYTF; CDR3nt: TGCGCCAGCAGCCGGGGGACAGGGGGCCGTCAGAACTATGGCTACACCTTC
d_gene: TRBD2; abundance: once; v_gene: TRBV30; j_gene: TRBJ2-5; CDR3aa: CAWGRGAGGHLETQYF; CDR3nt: TGTGCCTGGGGGCGAGGGGCGGGGGGGCACTTGGAGACCCAGTACTTC
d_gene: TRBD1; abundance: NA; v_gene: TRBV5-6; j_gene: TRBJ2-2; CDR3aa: CASSLGGTGGRTGELFF; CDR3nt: TGTGCCAGCAGCTTGGGCGGAACAGGGGGCAGGACCGGGGAGCTGTTTTTT
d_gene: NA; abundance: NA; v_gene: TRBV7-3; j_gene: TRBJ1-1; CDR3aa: CASSPKPPGQANTEAFF; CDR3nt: TGTGCCAGCAGCCCCAAGCCACCGGGACAAGCTAACACTGAAGCTTTCTTT
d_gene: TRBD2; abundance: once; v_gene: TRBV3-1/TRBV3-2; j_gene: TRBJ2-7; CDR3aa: CASSTRTLAGTYEQYF; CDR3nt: TGTGCCAGCAGCACCAGAACACTAGCGGGGACCTACGAGCAGTACTTC